This TCR beta chain derives from a study of blood T cell repertoires in COVID-19. J lost 4 bases, V lost 5 bases, and 6 bases had no gene match. Germline CDR1 SGHRS, CDR2 YFSETQ. This CDR3 contains 14 residues. The data were produced by immunoSEQ multiplex PCR, yet TCRdb's version contains in-frame clones alone and is incomplete. The sample shows 200,000 to 250,000 clones, around four fifths of them seen only once. Source material: peripheral blood. V usage is TRBV5-1 and J usage is TRBJ2-5; 9 bases map to TRBD2. The sequence came from a man in his forties or fifties with acute or convalescent COVID-19. This chain's CDR3 is CASRIAGEGETQYF. The CDR3 coding sequence is TGCGCCAGCAGAATAGCGGGGGAGGGAGAGACCCAGTACTTC. Together with reference TRBV5-1 and TRBJ2-5, the CDR3 gives the full variable domain: KAGVTQTPRYLIKTRGQQVTLSCSPISGHRSVSWYQQTPGQGLQFLFEYFSETQRNKGNFPGRFSGRQFSNSRSEMNVSTLELGDSALYLCASRIAGEGETQYFGPGTRLLVL.